This T cell receptor beta chain was recorded in a study of blood T cell repertoires in COVID-19 (dated by TCRdb to the early 2020s). With respect to the entire study: Samples from collaborators originated in the United States, Italy and Spain and spanned both the acute and convalescent phases of COVID-19. The material from the prospective study consisted of cDNA or gDNA derived from T cells, B-cell-depleted T cells, or PBMCs. Deeply sampled blood TCRbeta repertoires from subjects exposed to, actively infected with, or recovered from COVID-19 were included in the dataset. The repertoires were released in a freely available public database meant as a resource for research on the immune response to SARS-CoV-2. The samples were drawn from two sources: the first 160 participants of the ongoing ImmuneRACE study, and 1,000 to 1,500 subjects contributed by 6 global collaborators. Nearly every sample came with metadata listing a de-identified subject ID, COVID-19 status, age in years and sex. Where available, HLA class I and class II types were obtained from metadata supplied by the sample provider rather than from assay-based typing. The full study reports these points: The amount of clinical and demographic metadata varied by source and participant and was provided uncurated.

TCRbeta CDR3 regions were amplified from genomic DNA by means of the immunoSEQ Assay, a bias-controlled multiplex PCR. Regarding the original processing steps: The number of nucleated cells in each sample was estimated from the amplification of reference gene primers within the assay. To quantify the absolute abundance of each unique TCRbeta CDR3 rearrangement, sequence reads were collapsed and filtered. For each sample, productive Simpson clonality was calculated as the square root of Simpson's diversity index over productive rearrangements. The table comes from immuneACCESS by way of TCRdb, which keeps in-frame sequences with V and J called. Part of the clones is missing from these tables; in studies checked, under half for an unresolved V gene and the rest for unknown reasons. That table furnishes V, J and clone size, whereas the DNA furnished D and trimming. The sample records about 44,000 clones, approximately 90% of which are singletons. Clones ranked in the top ten supply around 20% of the sample.

Turning to this clone: Its cognate antigen has yet to be identified. Per-nucleotide qualities are absent, and no much larger clonotype sits a single base away.

CDR1 and CDR2 (MNHNY, SVGAGI) derive from the germline V gene (reference sequence). V lost 2 bases and J lost 5 bases; the stretch between them is 3 bases long. The CDR3 measures 11 amino acids from cysteine to phenylalanine. CDR3 DNA is the only sequence kept; it has 33 bases, read in frame from the first base. Each collaborating institution followed its own protocols to collect whole blood in K2EDTA tubes. Collaborator samples were shipped for TCRbeta analysis as frozen whole blood, isolated PBMCs, or DNA extracted from either sample type. This chain is built from TRBV6-6 and TRBJ1-1; the D gene is not confidently resolved. The sequencing input was peripheral blood. The clonotype originates from a woman aged 80 or over in a cohort sampled during active or convalescent COVID-19. CDR3 region: CASSYQTEAFF. The DNA reads as follows: TGTGCCAGCAGTTACCAAACTGAAGCTTTCTTT.